This T cell receptor beta chain came from a study of shared clonotypes between healthy human individuals. The repertoire was sequenced with immunoSEQ multiplex PCR; TCRdb's copy has only in-frame clones and lacks some. The sample has 600,000 to 800,000 clones, around 77% seen once; the top ten hold approximately 1.7%. The donor population consisted of healthy HIV-negative adults with no recent acute infections or vaccinations. The sequenced sample was memory CD4+ T cells sorted from blood. Sample subset: CD45RA-negative fraction. The origin of this receptor is a woman aged 25 to 45 in good health.

CDR3 sequence (DNA): TGCGCCAGCAGCCCAGAGACTAGCGGTAACACCGGGGAGCTGTTTTTT. Its protein is CASSPETSGNTGELFF. The genes are TRBV4-1 and TRBJ2-2; 9 positions agree with TRBD2. Germline CDR1 MGHRA, CDR2 YSYEKL. The CDR3 sequence is 16 residues long. Trimming removed 4 bases from V and 2 bases from J; junction bases left unmatched: 5.